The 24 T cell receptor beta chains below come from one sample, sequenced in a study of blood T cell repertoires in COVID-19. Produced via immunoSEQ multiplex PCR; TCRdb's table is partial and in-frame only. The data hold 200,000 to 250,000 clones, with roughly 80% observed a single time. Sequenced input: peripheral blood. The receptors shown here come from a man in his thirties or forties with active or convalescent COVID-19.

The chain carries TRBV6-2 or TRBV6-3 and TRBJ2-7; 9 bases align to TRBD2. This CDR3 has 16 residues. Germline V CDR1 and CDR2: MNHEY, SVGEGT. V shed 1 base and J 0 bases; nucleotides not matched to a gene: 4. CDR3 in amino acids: CASSYLGLAGSYEQYF. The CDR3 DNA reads TGTGCCAGCAGTTACTTGGGACTAGCAGGCTCCTACGAGCAGTACTTC.

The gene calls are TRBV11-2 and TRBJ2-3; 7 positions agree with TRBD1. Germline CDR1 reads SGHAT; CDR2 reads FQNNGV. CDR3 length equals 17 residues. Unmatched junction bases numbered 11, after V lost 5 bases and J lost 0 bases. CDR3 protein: CASSPTGFNPSTDTQYF. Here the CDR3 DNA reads TGTGCCAGCAGCCCGACAGGGTTCAATCCAAGCACAGATACGCAGTATTTT.

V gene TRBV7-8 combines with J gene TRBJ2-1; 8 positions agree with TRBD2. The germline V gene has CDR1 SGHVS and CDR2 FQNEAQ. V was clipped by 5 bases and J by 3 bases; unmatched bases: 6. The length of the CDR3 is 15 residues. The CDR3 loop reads CASSEPSGYYNEQFF. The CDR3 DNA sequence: TGTGCCAGCAGCGAACCTAGCGGGTACTACAATGAGCAGTTCTTC. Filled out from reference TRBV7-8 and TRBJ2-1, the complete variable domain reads GAGVSQSPRYKVAKRGQDVALRCDPISGHVSLFWYQQALGQGPEFLTYFQNEAQLDKSGLPSDRFFAERPEGSVSTLKIQRTQQEDSAVYLCASSEPSGYYNEQFFGPGTRLTVL.

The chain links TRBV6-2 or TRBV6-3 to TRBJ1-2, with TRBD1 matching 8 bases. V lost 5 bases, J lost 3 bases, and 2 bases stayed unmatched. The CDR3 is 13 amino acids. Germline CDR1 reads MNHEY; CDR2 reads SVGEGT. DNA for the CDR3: TGTGCCAGCAGTCAACAGGGGGACTATGGCTACACCTTC. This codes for CASSQQGDYGYTF.

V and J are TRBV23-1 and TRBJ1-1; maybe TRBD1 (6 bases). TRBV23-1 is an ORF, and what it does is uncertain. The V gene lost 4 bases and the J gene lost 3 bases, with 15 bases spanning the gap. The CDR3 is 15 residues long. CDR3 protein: CASSPRGGGHTEAFF. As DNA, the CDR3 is TGCGCCAGCAGTCCCCGCGGGGGGGGGCACACTGAAGCTTTCTTT.

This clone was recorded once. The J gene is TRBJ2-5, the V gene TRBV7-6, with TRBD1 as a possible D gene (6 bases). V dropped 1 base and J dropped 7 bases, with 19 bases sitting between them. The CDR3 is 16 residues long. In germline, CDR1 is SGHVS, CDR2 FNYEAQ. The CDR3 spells CASSLVVPTGRGTQYF. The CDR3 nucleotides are TGTGCCAGCAGCTTAGTTGTCCCGACAGGCCGGGGGACCCAGTACTTC. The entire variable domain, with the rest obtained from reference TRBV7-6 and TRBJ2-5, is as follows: GAGVSQSPRYKVTKRGQDVALRCDPISGHVSLYWYRQALGQGPEFLTYFNYEAQQDKSGLPNDRFSAERPEGSISTLTIQRTEQRDSAMYRCASSLVVPTGRGTQYFGPGTRLLVL.

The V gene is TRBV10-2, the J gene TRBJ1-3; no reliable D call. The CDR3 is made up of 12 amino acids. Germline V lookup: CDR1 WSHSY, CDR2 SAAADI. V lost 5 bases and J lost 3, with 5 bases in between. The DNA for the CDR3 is TGCGCCAGCAGTACCAGTGGAAACACCATATATTTT. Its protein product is CASSTSGNTIYF.

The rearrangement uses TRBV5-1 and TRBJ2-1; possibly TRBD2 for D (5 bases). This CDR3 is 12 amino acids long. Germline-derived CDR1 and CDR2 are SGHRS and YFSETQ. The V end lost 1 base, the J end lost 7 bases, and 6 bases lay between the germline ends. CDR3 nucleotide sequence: TGCGCCAGCAGCTTGTGGAGGAATGAGCAGTTCTTC. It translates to CASSLWRNEQFF.

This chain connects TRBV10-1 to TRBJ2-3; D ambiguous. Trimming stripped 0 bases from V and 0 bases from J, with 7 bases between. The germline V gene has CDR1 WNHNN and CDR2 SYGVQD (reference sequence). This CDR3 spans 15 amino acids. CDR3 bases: TGCGCCAGCAGTGAGTCAGCGTCTAGCACAGATACGCAGTATTTT. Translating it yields CASSESASSTDTQYF.

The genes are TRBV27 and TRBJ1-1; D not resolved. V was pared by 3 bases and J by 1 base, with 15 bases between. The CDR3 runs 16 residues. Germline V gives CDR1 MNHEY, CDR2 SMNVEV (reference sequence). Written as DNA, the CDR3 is TGTGCCAGCAGTTTCGCCCCCGGTCGGTCGAACACTGAAGCTTTCTTT. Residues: CASSFAPGRSNTEAFF.

CDR3 nucleotide sequence: TGTGCCAGCAGACTAACCTGGCAGGGTCTCTATGGCTACACCTTC. As protein: CASRLTWQGLYGYTF. The J gene is TRBJ1-2, the V gene TRBV5-8, with D possibly matching TRBD1 (5 bases). The ends were cut back, 5 bases at V and 4 bases at J, with 18 bases in the middle. CDR3 size: 15 residues. In germline, CDR1 is SGHTS, CDR2 YDEGEE.

Written as DNA, the CDR3 is TGTGCCAGCAGCCAAACTAGGACAGCTGTCTATGGCTACACCTTC. The encoded protein is CASSQTRTAVYGYTF. J is TRBJ1-2 and V is TRBV4-2; D is possibly TRBD1 (6 bases). The germline V and J ends were trimmed by 2 bases and 4 bases, with 14 bases remaining between them. This CDR3 has 15 residues. Looked up from germline, CDR1 is LGHNA and CDR2 is YNFKEQ.

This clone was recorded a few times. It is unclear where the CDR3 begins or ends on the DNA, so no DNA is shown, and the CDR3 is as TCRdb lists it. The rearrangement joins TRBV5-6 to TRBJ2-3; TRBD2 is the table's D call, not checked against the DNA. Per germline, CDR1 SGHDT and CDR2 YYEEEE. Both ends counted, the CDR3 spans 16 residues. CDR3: CASSFLWAGGTDTQYF.

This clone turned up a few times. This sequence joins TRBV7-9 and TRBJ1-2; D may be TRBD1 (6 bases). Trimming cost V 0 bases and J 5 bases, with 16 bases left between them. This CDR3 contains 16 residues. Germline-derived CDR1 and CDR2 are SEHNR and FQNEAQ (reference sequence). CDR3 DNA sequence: TGTGCCAGCAGCTTAGCGGGGCAGGGGAGCATATATGGCTACACCTTC. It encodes CASSLAGQGSIYGYTF.

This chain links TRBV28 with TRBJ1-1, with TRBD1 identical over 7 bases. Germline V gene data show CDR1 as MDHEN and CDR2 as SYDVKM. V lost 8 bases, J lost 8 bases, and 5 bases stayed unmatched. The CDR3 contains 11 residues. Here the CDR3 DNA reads TGTGCCAGCGGGACAGCGAGCGAAGCTTTCTTT. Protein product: CASGTASEAFF.

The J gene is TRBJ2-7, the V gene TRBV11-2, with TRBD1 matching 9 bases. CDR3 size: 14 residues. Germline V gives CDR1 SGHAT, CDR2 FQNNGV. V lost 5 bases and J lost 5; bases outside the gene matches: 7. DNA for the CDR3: TGTGCCAGCAGCGGGCAGGACAGGGGTAACGAGCAGTACTTC. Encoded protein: CASSGQDRGNEQYF.

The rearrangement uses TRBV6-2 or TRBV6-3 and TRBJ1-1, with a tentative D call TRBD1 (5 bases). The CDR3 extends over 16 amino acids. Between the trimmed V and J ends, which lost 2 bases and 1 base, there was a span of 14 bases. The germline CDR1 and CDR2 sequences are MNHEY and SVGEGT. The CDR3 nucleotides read TGTGCCAGCAGTTACGCGGCCGTGACAGAGAACACTGAAGCTTTCTTT. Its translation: CASSYAAVTENTEAFF.

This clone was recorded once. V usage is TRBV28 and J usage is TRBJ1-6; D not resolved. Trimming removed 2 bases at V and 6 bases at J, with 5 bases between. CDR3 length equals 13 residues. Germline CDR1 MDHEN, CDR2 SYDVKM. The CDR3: CASSLTANSPLHF. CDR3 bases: TGTGCCAGCAGTTTAACAGCTAATTCACCCCTCCACTTT.

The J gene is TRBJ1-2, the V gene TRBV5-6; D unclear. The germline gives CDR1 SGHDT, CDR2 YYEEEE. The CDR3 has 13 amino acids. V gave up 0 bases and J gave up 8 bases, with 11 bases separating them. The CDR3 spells CASSLDNPRGYTF. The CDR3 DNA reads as TGTGCCAGCAGCTTGGACAACCCTAGGGGCTACACCTTC.

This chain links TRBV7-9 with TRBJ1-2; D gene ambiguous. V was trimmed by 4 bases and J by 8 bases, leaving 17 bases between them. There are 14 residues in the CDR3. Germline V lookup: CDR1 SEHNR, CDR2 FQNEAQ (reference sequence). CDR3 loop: CASSSTGGRGGYTF. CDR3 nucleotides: TGTGCCAGCAGCTCCACGGGAGGGCGCGGCGGCTACACCTTC.

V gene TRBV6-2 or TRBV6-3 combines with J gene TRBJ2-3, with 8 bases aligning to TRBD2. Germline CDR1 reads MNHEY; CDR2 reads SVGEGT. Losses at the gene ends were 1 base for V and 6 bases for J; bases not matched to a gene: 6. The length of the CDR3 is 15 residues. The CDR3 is CASSYYGGGLDTQYF. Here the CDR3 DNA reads TGTGCCAGCAGTTACTACGGGGGGGGGCTTGATACGCAGTATTTT.

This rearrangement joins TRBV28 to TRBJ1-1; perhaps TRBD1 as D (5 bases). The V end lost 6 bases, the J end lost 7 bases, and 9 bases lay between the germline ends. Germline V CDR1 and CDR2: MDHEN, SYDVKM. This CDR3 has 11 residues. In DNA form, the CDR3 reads TGTGCCAGCAGCCTGACAGTTGAAGCTTTCTTT. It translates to CASSLTVEAFF.

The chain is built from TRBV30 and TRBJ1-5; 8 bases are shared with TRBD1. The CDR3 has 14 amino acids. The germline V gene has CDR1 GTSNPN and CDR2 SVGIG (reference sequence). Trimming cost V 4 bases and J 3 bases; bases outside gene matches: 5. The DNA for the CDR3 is TGTGCCTGGACCCCGGGACAGGTCAATCAGCCCCAGCATTTT. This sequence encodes CAWTPGQVNQPQHF.

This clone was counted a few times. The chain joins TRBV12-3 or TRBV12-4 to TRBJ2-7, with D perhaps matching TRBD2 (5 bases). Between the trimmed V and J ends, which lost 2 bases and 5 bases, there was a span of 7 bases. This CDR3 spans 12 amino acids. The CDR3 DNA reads TGTGCCAGCAGTTTACTAGCTGACGAGCAGTACTTC. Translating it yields CASSLLADEQYF.